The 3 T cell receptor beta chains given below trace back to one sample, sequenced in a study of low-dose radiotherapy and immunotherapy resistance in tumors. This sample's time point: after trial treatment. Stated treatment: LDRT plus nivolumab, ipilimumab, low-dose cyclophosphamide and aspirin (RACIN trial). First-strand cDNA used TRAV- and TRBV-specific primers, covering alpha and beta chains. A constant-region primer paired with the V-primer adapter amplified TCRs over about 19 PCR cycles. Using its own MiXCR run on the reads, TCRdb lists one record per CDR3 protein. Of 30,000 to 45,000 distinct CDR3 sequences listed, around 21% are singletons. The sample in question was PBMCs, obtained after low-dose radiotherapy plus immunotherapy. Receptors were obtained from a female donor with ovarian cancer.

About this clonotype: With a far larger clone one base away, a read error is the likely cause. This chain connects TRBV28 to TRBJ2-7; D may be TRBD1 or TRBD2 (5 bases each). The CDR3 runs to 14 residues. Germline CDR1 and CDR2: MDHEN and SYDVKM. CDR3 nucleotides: TGTGCCAGCAGCCCCCGGGGCTTGGTCCACGATCAGTACTTC. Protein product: CASSPRGLVHDQYF.

Here the CDR3 reads CASSPTSGGRGYTF. CDR3 DNA sequence: TGTGCCAGCAGCCCGACATCGGGGGGGCGAGGCTACACCTTC. The V and J genes are TRBV7-8 and TRBJ1-2; D is perhaps TRBD1 (6 bases). Trimming left V 5 bases short and J 8 bases short, with 18 bases between. The CDR3 runs to 14 residues. Germline CDR1 and CDR2: SGHVS and FQNEAQ.

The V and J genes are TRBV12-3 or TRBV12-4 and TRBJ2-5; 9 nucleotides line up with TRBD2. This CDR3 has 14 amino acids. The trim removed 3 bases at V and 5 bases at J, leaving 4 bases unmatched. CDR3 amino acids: CASSFSGSFETQYF. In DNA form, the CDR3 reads TGTGCCAGCAGTTTTAGCGGGAGTTTTGAGACCCAGTACTTC.